This TCR beta chain stems from a study of identical twins. Findings of the study overall: High-abundance cord blood beta clonotypes had fewer insertions; memory repertoires showed none. Models predicted less out-of-frame TCR alpha sharing in monozygotic twins than was found.

Template switching introduced a universal primer site, and the cDNA bore unique molecular identifiers. TCRdb independently ran MiXCR on the 5' RACE reads; one entry per CDR3 protein. Among 250,000 or so distinct CDR3 sequences listed, about 8.9% were seen once. In regard to this clonotype: Antigen specificity is unknown.

Healthy Caucasians, and only they, were the donors. The sample also formed part of further work on yellow fever vaccine responses in identical twins.

The receptor was isolated from a woman aged 18-29 years in good health. Sample: CD8+ T cells sorted from blood.

CDR3 amino acids: CASSSPQQGGRTDTQYF. The DNA of the CDR3 is TGTGCCAGCAGTTCCCCGCAACAGGGTGGACGGACAGATACGCAGTATTTT. V usage is TRBV2 and J usage is TRBJ2-3, with D possibly matching TRBD1 (6 bases). Germline assignment: CDR1 SNHLY and CDR2 FYNNEI. V was cut by 5 bases and J by 3 bases, with 21 bases left in between. CDR3 length: 17 residues.